The entry below gives a single TCR beta chain sequence along with its context. Antigen: not known. This record comes from a study of radiotherapy plus CTLA-4 blockade in lung cancer. Across the study: Objective responses were documented in around a sixth of patients, with disease control in just over 30%.

This CDR3 has 19 residues. V was cut by 6 bases and J by 0 bases, with 21 bases left in between. Germline loops: CDR1 ENHRY, CDR2 SYGVKD. Overall study results and limits: TCR clones originating in tumors grew in number in blood after radiotherapy plus ipilimumab. The best predictor of response was reported to be early blood T cell clone dynamics, with interferon-beta.

Method: immunoSEQ multiplex PCR; TCRdb's copy keeps in-frame clones and lacks some. The data hold about 25,000 clones, with around 71% observed a single time. Chemo-refractory metastatic non-small-cell lung cancer patients underwent focal radiation alongside CTLA-4 blockade with ipilimumab. This sequence was found in a human donor with non-small cell lung cancer whose response to radiotherapy plus ipilimumab could not be evaluated. Sequenced here: peripheral blood, sampled from a patient treated with radiotherapy plus ipilimumab. The chain has TRBV10-3 and TRBJ2-6; D unclear. The CDR3 nucleotides read TGTGCCATCAGGGGCACAGCAAATCAAAAGCTCTCTGGGGCCAACGTCCTGACTTTC. Translated, it gives CAIRGTANQKLSGANVLTF.